These 18 T cell receptor beta chains came from one sample sequenced in a study of shared clonotypes between healthy human individuals. TCRdb's copy holds only in-frame clones and misses some; the assay was immunoSEQ multiplex PCR. The repertoire includes some 630,000 clones, 60% to 80% of them detected once, and approximately 2% sits in the top ten. The source material was memory CD4+ T cells sorted from blood. As for subset: CD45RA-negative fraction. Source of these receptors: a woman aged 25 to 39 in good health.

The DNA for the CDR3 is TGTGCCACCCATTCTAACTATGGCTACACCTTC. This gives the protein CATHSNYGYTF. V usage is TRBV6-5 and J usage is TRBJ1-2; D not resolved. V lost 10 bases to trimming and J lost 0 bases, with 6 bases between them. CDR3 length equals 11 residues. Per the germline V gene, CDR1 is MNHEY and CDR2 is SVGAGI.

V is TRBV6-1 and J is TRBJ2-3; D unclear. Trimming cost V 1 base and J 4 bases, with 6 bases left between them. The V gene's germline CDR1 is MNHNS and CDR2 SASEGT. There are 13 residues in the CDR3. The CDR3 loop reads CASSEGVADTQYF. Here the CDR3 DNA reads TGTGCCAGCAGTGAAGGGGTCGCAGATACGCAGTATTTT.

The chain is built from TRBV19 and TRBJ1-2; D not certain. V dropped 7 bases and J dropped 4 bases, with 13 bases sitting between them. Germline CDR1 reads LNHDA; CDR2 reads SQIVND (reference sequence). CDR3 length: 13 amino acids. In nucleotides, the CDR3 is TGTGCCAGTACCCCCGGCCTTACCTATGGCTACACCTTC. Translating it yields CASTPGLTYGYTF.

This clone was counted a single time. The chain couples TRBV11-1 to TRBJ2-6; TRBD1 agrees at 7 bases. The J segment lost 2 bases and the V segment lost 1 base, leaving 11 bases of the junction unmatched. CDR3 length: 19 amino acids. Germline V gene lookup returns CDR1 SGHAT and CDR2 FQDESV (reference sequence). In DNA, the CDR3 is TGTGCCAGCAGCTTAGGGACAGCAAGGGGGCCAGCTGGGGCCAACGTCCTGACTTTC. Its protein is CASSLGTARGPAGANVLTF.

The chain carries TRBV7-2 and TRBJ2-7, with 9 nucleotides matching TRBD2. The J segment lost 2 bases and the V segment lost 5 bases, leaving 7 bases of the junction unmatched. This CDR3 comprises 15 residues. The V gene's germline CDR1 is SGHTA and CDR2 FQGNSA. CDR3: CASSINSGGAYEQYF. The CDR3 DNA follows: TGTGCCAGCAGCATTAATAGCGGGGGAGCCTACGAGCAGTACTTC.

This clone was seen ten or more times. The sample holds other DNA sequences that translate to the same CDR3. The chain links TRBV11-2 to TRBJ1-2; a weak D match, TRBD1 (6 bases). CDR1 and CDR2 from the germline V gene are SGHAT and FQNNGV. Trimming shortened V by 5 bases and J by 0 bases, and 10 bases separated the two germline ends. The CDR3 consists of 14 residues. The CDR3 sequence: CASSQDRTNYGYTF. The CDR3 region has the DNA TGTGCCAGCAGCCAAGACAGGACTAACTATGGCTACACCTTC.

The chain has TRBV19 and TRBJ1-1; no definite D call. Germline values: CDR1 LNHDA, CDR2 SQIVND (reference sequence). The CDR3 has 15 amino acids. The V end was cut by 1 base, the J end by 0 bases, with 9 bases between. The CDR3 sequence: CASSIGFRMNTEAFF. As DNA, the CDR3 is TGTGCCAGTAGTATAGGGTTCAGGATGAACACTGAAGCTTTCTTT.

The chain uses TRBV5-1 and TRBJ2-7, with 9 bases that match TRBD1. Trimming cost V 3 bases and J 3 bases; bases outside gene matches: 7. The CDR3 extends over 15 amino acids. CDR1 is SGHRS and CDR2 is YFSETQ in the germline V gene. CDR3: CASSSGQGPYYEQYF. Written as DNA, the CDR3 is TGCGCCAGCAGCTCAGGACAGGGGCCTTACTACGAGCAGTACTTC.

This clone was seen only a few times. The chain uses TRBV30 and TRBJ1-1; D may be TRBD1 (6 bases). Deletions cut 2 bases from V and 3 bases from J, with 16 bases between. CDR1 is GTSNPN, CDR2 SVGIG, per germline (reference sequence). The CDR3 spans 15 residues. The CDR3 bases are TGTGCCTGGAGTCGAGGGGGGAAGGTCGACACTGAAGCTTTCTTT. It is translated as CAWSRGGKVDTEAFF.

This clone appeared a few times. The genes are TRBV11-3 and TRBJ1-1, with D uncertain. CDR1 is SGHNT, CDR2 YENEEA, per germline. This CDR3 is built from 13 residues. Trimming shortened V by 1 base and J by 1 base, and 4 bases separated the two germline ends. The CDR3 DNA follows: TGTGCCAGCAGCTTAGTACCGAACACTGAAGCTTTCTTT. Its protein is CASSLVPNTEAFF.

A word on this clone: The junction shows a germline mismatch at one end, possibly a read error. The J gene is TRBJ2-2, the V gene TRBV2; 8 bases are a match to TRBD1. This CDR3 is built from 15 residues. Germline CDR1 and CDR2: SNHLY and FYNNEI. CDR3 region: CASREGQGPTGELFF. The CDR3, as DNA: TGTGCCAGCAGGGAAGGACAGGGACCCACCGGGGAGCTGTTTTTT.

The rearrangement joins TRBV5-6 to TRBJ1-4, with D tentatively TRBD1 (6 bases). V lost 4 bases and J lost 8, with 15 bases in between. Germline V gene sequence: CDR1 SGHDT, CDR2 YYEEEE. The CDR3 has 14 residues. CDR3 sequence reads: CASSPGGGAEKLFF. CDR3 bases: TGTGCCAGCAGCCCTGGCGGGGGGGCGGAAAAACTGTTTTTT. Drawing the rest from reference TRBV5-6 and TRBJ1-4, the complete variable domain is DAGVTQSPTHLIKTRGQQVTLRCSPKSGHDTVSWYQQALGQGPQFIFQYYEEEERQRGNFPDRFSGHQFPNYSSELNVNALLLGDSALYLCASSPGGGAEKLFFGSGTQLSVL.

Regarding this clone: Other DNA variants within this sample encode the same CDR3. CDR3 in DNA: TGCGCCAGCAGCTTGACGGGGGAGACCCAGTACTTC. Protein: CASSLTGETQYF. The chain joins TRBV5-1 to TRBJ2-5; possible D gene TRBD2, 5 bases. Between the trimmed V and J ends, which lost 1 base and 5 bases, there was a span of 6 bases. CDR3 size: 12 residues. Germline V gene lookup returns CDR1 SGHRS and CDR2 YFSETQ.

The rearrangement joins TRBV28 to TRBJ1-3; no clear D gene. The CDR3 has 16 amino acids. Trimming took off 1 base at V and 0 bases at J, with 10 bases between the two ends. The V gene's germline CDR1 is MDHEN and CDR2 SYDVKM. The DNA for the CDR3 is TGTGCCAGCAGTTTATTCCAGAGCGGCTCTGGAAACACCATATATTTT. Translating it yields CASSLFQSGSGNTIYF.

This clone was seen only a few times. The chain is built from TRBV9 and TRBJ2-3, with D unresolved. Germline CDR1 is SGDLS and CDR2 is YYNGEE. V was pared by 4 bases and J by 6 bases, with 18 bases between. This CDR3 spans 15 amino acids. The CDR3 region has the DNA TGTGCCAGCAGCCCGACGCTTGTTCCCATCGATACGCAGTATTTT. Its protein product is CASSPTLVPIDTQYF.

The chain is built from TRBV5-1 and TRBJ1-1; no firm D call. In germline, CDR1 is SGHRS, CDR2 YFSETQ. V gave up 0 bases and J gave up 1 base, with 7 bases separating them. The CDR3 runs to 14 residues. Written as DNA, the CDR3 is TGCGCCAGCAGCTTGGGGTCAGAGAACACTGAAGCTTTCTTT. It specifies CASSLGSENTEAFF. The variable domain in full, completed from reference TRBV5-1 and TRBJ1-1, reads KAGVTQTPRYLIKTRGQQVTLSCSPISGHRSVSWYQQTPGQGLQFLFEYFSETQRNKGNFPGRFSGRQFSNSRSEMNVSTLELGDSALYLCASSLGSENTEAFFGQGTRLTVV.

For the CDR3, the DNA is TGCGCCAGCAGCTTGGGACGACAGAACACCGGGGAGCTGTTTTTT. This translates into CASSLGRQNTGELFF. V usage is TRBV5-1 and J usage is TRBJ2-2; D remains ambiguous. CDR1 and CDR2 (germline): SGHRS, YFSETQ. The CDR3 extends over 15 amino acids. Trimming left V 0 bases short and J 1 base short, with 7 bases between.

The genes are TRBV18 and TRBJ2-3; D might be TRBD1 (5 bases). Germline V lookup: CDR1 KGHSH, CDR2 LQKENI. The CDR3 has 15 residues. Trimming shortened V by 2 bases and J by 2 bases, and 11 bases separated the two germline ends. CDR3: CASSPNNRNTDTQYF. In nucleotides, the CDR3 is TGTGCCAGCTCACCAAATAACAGGAACACAGATACGCAGTATTTT.